Following are 21 T cell receptor beta chains from one sample sequenced in a study of cytomegalovirus exposure and HLA in healthy donors. With 60 Vbeta and 13 Jbeta primers, the PCR was carried out. Clones were sequenced by immunoSEQ multiplex PCR, and TCRdb holds only the in-frame ones, with some missing. The profile shows around 130,000 clones, around three quarters of them singletons. Specimen: PBMCs. All receptors derive from a man aged 30 to 39 in good health and CMV-seronegative.

The gene calls are TRBV7-2 and TRBJ2-7; 9 bases are shared with TRBD2. Germline loops: CDR1 SGHTA, CDR2 FQGNSA. V lost 8 bases and J lost 3; bases outside the gene matches: 11. The CDR3 contains 15 residues. CDR3 coding DNA: TGTGCCAGCCGGATAGCGGGAGAGGGACACTACGAGCAGTACTTC. As protein: CASRIAGEGHYEQYF.

The chain joins TRBV21-1 to TRBJ1-5. TRBV21-1 is a known pseudogene. The CDR3 is made up of 19 amino acids. The DNA for the CDR3 is TGTGCAGCGGGGGGGACAGCTACCCGGGCCCGGCCGGGCAATCAGCCCCAGCATTTT. As protein: CAAGGTATRARPGNQPQHF.

V and J are TRBV5-1 and TRBJ2-2; possible D gene TRBD2, 7 bases. Germline V gives CDR1 SGHRS, CDR2 YFSETQ. Trimming cost V 0 bases and J 6 bases, with 18 bases left between them. This CDR3 spans 17 amino acids. The CDR3 spells CASSLGVRGALAGELFF. CDR3 in DNA: TGCGCCAGCAGCTTGGGGGTTCGGGGGGCGCTCGCCGGGGAGCTGTTTTTT.

The gene calls are TRBV6-6 and TRBJ2-3; 9 nucleotides agree with TRBD2. J gave up 4 bases and V 6 bases, and 8 bases lay outside the gene matches. In germline, CDR1 is MNHNY, CDR2 SVGAGI (reference sequence). The CDR3 totals 15 residues. For the CDR3, the DNA is TGTGCCAGCAGGCCGGGACTAGCAGTCGCAGATACGCAGTATTTT. Translating it yields CASRPGLAVADTQYF.

The chain combines TRBV2 with TRBJ1-2, with D possibly matching TRBD1 (6 bases). The CDR3 runs to 15 residues. The V gene's germline CDR1 is SNHLY and CDR2 FYNNEI. V lost 6 bases and J lost 3, with 17 bases in between. CDR3: CASRPGQGGDYGYTF. CDR3 in DNA: TGTGCCAGCAGGCCCGGCCAAGGGGGGGACTATGGCTACACCTTC.

The V call is TRBV27, the J call TRBJ2-5, with a weak D call TRBD2 (6 bases). The germline gives CDR1 MNHEY, CDR2 SMNVEV (reference sequence). The CDR3 length is 16 residues. The V and J ends lost 0 bases and 2 bases respectively, with 13 bases between them. The chain's CDR3 is CASSLSPGDGQETQYF. The CDR3 DNA follows: TGTGCCAGCAGTTTATCCCCGGGGGACGGGCAAGAGACCCAGTACTTC.

This clone has just one count. The rearrangement joins TRBV6-5 to TRBJ2-1, with 8 positions matching TRBD2. Looked up from germline, CDR1 is MNHEY and CDR2 is SVGAGI. The CDR3 loop spans 14 amino acids. V lost 10 bases and J lost 4; bases outside the gene matches: 9. CDR3: CATGGLVAYNEQFF. The CDR3 region has the DNA TGTGCCACTGGGGGACTAGTGGCATACAATGAGCAGTTCTTC.

The chain carries TRBV15 and TRBJ1-5; possibly TRBD1 for D (6 bases). Per the germline V gene, CDR1 is LNHNV and CDR2 is YYDKDF (reference sequence). The CDR3 length is 12 residues. The V gene lost 7 bases and the J gene lost 11 bases, with 15 bases spanning the gap. CDR3 amino acids: CATNDRYQTQHF. CDR3 nucleotide sequence: TGTGCCACCAACGACAGGTATCAAACCCAGCATTTT.

This clone was seen a few times. The V call is TRBV5-6, the J call TRBJ1-3, with a possible D match to TRBD1 (6 bases). The CDR3 has 14 residues. Germline CDR1 and CDR2: SGHDT and YYEEEE. Trimming removed 6 bases from V and 4 bases from J, with 14 bases in between. The CDR3 region is CASNSEGDGNTIYF. DNA for the CDR3: TGTGCCAGCAACAGTGAGGGGGACGGAAACACCATATATTTT. Based on the CDR3 plus reference TRBV5-6 and TRBJ1-3, the full variable domain is DAGVTQSPTHLIKTRGQQVTLRCSPKSGHDTVSWYQQALGQGPQFIFQYYEEEERQRGNFPDRFSGHQFPNYSSELNVNALLLGDSALYLCASNSEGDGNTIYFGEGSWLTVV.

This clone is a singleton in its sample. The chain combines TRBV30 with TRBJ2-5; D remains unclear. This CDR3 contains 13 residues. Germline V CDR1 and CDR2: GTSNPN, SVGIG (reference sequence). Trimming stripped 1 base from V and 5 bases from J, with 11 bases between. Written as DNA, the CDR3 is TGTGCCTGGAGTGACACCAGGCTGGAGACCCAGTACTTC. Translation gives CAWSDTRLETQYF.

The chain couples TRBV6-6 to TRBJ1-5; 10 bases map to TRBD1. J was trimmed by 6 bases and V by 6 bases; bases with no gene match: 8. Germline V gene sequence: CDR1 MNHNY, CDR2 SVGAGI (reference sequence). This CDR3 is built from 15 residues. The CDR3 coding sequence is TGTGCCAGCAGGCGGGACAGGGGTTTCTCTCAGCCCCAGCATTTT. The encoded protein is CASRRDRGFSQPQHF.

The V gene is TRBV15, the J gene TRBJ2-7; perhaps TRBD2 as D (5 bases). Germline V gene data show CDR1 as LNHNV and CDR2 as YYDKDF (reference sequence). The CDR3 spans 14 residues. Trimming cost V 8 bases and J 4 bases, with 18 bases left between them. DNA of the CDR3: TGTGCCACCGCTTTACTGCGCGGGCCTTACGAGCAGTACTTC. It translates to CATALLRGPYEQYF.

The chain uses TRBV4-2 and TRBJ2-6, with 7 bases identical to TRBD2. With 1 base clipped from V and 0 bases from J, the junction kept 0 bases outside the gene matches. Germline assignment: CDR1 LGHNA and CDR2 YNFKEQ. This CDR3 has 16 residues. In DNA, the CDR3 is TGTGCCAGCAGCCAAGGGACTAGCTCTGGGGCCAACGTCCTGACTTTC. It specifies CASSQGTSSGANVLTF.

The chain links TRBV7-9 to TRBJ1-2; maybe TRBD1 (5 bases). The CDR3 totals 15 residues. From germline, CDR1 is SEHNR and CDR2 FQNEAQ (reference sequence). V dropped 3 bases and J dropped 4 bases, with 15 bases sitting between them. The CDR3 spells CASSFTMDMSYGYTF. CDR3 DNA: TGTGCCAGCAGCTTCACTATGGACATGAGCTATGGCTACACCTTC.

The rearrangement joins TRBV6-4 to TRBJ2-1; 15 bases map to TRBD2. Germline trimming cut 6 bases from V and 9 bases from J; bases unmatched to any gene: 9. Germline-derived CDR1 and CDR2 are MRHNA and SNTAGT. The CDR3 is 16 residues long. As DNA, the CDR3 is TGTGCCAGCAGCGCCGGACTAGCGGGAGGGACGGGTGAGCAGTTCTTC. It encodes CASSAGLAGGTGEQFF.

The V gene is TRBV6-1, the J gene TRBJ2-7, with TRBD2 matching 11 bases. V gave up 2 bases and J gave up 7 bases; unmatched junction bases: 10. Looked up from germline, CDR1 is MNHNS and CDR2 is SASEGT. CDR3 length: 16 residues. The CDR3 protein is CASSEKVAGGPREQYF. The DNA of the CDR3 is TGTGCCAGCAGTGAAAAGGTAGCGGGAGGGCCGAGGGAGCAGTACTTC.

The chain employs TRBV9 and TRBJ2-7; 9 bases line up with TRBD1. The junction had 5 bases not matched to a gene; V was cut back by 0 bases and J by 4 bases. CDR1 SGDLS and CDR2 YYNGEE come from the germline V gene. CDR3 length: 15 residues. The CDR3 nucleotides read TGTGCCAGCAGCGTAGGTGGGACAGGGTATTACGAGCAGTACTTC. This sequence encodes CASSVGGTGYYEQYF.

The chain employs TRBV4-3 and TRBJ2-5, with TRBD2 matching over 7 bases. The V gene's germline CDR1 is LGHNA and CDR2 YSLEER. The CDR3 covers 19 residues. V was clipped by 0 bases and J by 0 bases; unmatched bases: 13. CDR3 in amino acids: CASSQDPWGGEVYQETQYF. DNA of the CDR3: TGCGCCAGCAGCCAAGATCCGTGGGGGGGGGAGGTTTACCAAGAGACCCAGTACTTC.

J is TRBJ2-5 and V is TRBV7-9, with 8 bases matching TRBD2. There are 14 residues in the CDR3. CDR1 is SEHNR, CDR2 FQNEAQ, per germline (reference sequence). V lost 5 bases to trimming and J lost 8 bases; unmatched junction nucleotides: 10. CDR3 residues: CASSAEGLGDTQYF. DNA for the CDR3: TGTGCCAGCAGCGCAGAGGGACTAGGAGATACCCAGTACTTC.

CDR3 in amino acids: CASSAGGPSYEQYF. CDR3 nucleotides: TGTGCCAGCTCAGCCGGGGGGCCATCCTACGAGCAGTACTTC. V usage is TRBV18 and J usage is TRBJ2-7; perhaps TRBD2 as D (7 bases). This CDR3 is built from 14 residues. Germline V gene sequence: CDR1 KGHSH, CDR2 LQKENI. Trimming took off 5 bases at V and 1 base at J, with 12 bases between the two ends.

This chain connects TRBV19 to TRBJ2-6, with a tentative D call TRBD2 (5 bases). CDR3 length: 17 amino acids. Germline V gene sequence: CDR1 LNHDA, CDR2 SQIVND (reference sequence). The V end was cut by 7 bases, the J end by 0 bases, with 16 bases between. CDR3 in DNA: TGTGCCAGTAAGACTAAGTATGAATCCTCTGGGGCCAACGTCCTGACTTTC. Translated: CASKTKYESSGANVLTF.